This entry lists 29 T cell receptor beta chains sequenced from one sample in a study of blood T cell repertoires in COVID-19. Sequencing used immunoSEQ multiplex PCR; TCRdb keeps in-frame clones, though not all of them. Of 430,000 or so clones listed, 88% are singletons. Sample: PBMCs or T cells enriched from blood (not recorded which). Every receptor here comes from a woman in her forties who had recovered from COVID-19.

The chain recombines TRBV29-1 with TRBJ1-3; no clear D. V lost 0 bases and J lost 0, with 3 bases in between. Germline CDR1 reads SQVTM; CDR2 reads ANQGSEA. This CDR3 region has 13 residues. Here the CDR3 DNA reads TGCAGCGTTGAAGACCACTCTGGAAACACCATATATTTT. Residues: CSVEDHSGNTIYF.

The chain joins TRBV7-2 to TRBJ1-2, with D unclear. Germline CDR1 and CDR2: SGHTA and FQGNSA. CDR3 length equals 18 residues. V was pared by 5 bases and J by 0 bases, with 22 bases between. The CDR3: CASSLRRGGVGSNYGYTF. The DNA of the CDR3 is TGTGCCAGCAGCCTAAGACGGGGTGGGGTGGGGTCTAACTATGGCTACACCTTC.

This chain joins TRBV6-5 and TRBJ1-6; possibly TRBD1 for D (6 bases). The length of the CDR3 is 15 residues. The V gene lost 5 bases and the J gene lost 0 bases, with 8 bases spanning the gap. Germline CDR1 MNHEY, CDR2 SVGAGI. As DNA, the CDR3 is TGTGCCAGCAGTCAGGGGAGCTCCTATAATTCACCCCTCCACTTT. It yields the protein CASSQGSSYNSPLHF.

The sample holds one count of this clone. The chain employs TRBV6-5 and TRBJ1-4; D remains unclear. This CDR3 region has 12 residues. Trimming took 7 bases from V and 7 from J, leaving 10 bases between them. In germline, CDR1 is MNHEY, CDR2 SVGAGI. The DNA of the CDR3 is TGTGCCAGCAAGGATTGGGCTGAAAAACTGTTTTTT. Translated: CASKDWAEKLFF.

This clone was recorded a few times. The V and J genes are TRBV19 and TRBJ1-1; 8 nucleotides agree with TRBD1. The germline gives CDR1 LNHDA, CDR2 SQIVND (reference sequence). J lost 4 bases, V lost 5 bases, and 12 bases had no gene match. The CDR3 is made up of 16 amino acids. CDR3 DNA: TGTGCCAGTAGTCCCCTCGACAGGGGTTTGTTCACTGAAGCTTTCTTT. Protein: CASSPLDRGLFTEAFF.

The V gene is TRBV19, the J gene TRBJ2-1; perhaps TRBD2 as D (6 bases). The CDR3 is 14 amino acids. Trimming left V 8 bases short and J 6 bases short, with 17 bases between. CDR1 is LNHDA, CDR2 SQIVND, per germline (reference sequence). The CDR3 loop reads CASESGGPGNEQFF. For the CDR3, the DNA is TGTGCCAGTGAATCAGGAGGGCCTGGCAATGAGCAGTTCTTC.

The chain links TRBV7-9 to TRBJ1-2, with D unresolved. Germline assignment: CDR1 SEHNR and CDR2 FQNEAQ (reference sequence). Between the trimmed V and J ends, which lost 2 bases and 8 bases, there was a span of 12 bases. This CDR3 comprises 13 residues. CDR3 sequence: CASSLREGGGYTF. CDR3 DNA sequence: TGTGCCAGCAGCTTAAGGGAGGGAGGCGGCTACACCTTC.

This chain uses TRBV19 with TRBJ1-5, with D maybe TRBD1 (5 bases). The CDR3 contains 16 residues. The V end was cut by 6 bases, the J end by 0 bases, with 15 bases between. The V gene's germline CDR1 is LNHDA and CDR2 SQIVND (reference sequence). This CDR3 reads CASRPGGTYSNQPQHF. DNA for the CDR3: TGTGCCAGTAGACCGGGGGGGACCTATAGCAATCAGCCCCAGCATTTT. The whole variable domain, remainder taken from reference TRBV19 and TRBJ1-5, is DGGITQSPKYLFRKEGQNVTLSCEQNLNHDAMYWYRQDPGQGLRLIYYSQIVNDFQKGDIAEGYSVSREKKESFPLTVTSAQKNPTAFYLCASRPGGTYSNQPQHFGDGTRLSIL.

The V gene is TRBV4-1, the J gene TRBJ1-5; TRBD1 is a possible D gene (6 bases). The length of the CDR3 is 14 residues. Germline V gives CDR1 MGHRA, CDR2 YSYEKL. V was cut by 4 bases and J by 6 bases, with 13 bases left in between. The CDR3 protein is CASSLWGQSQPQHF. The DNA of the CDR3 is TGCGCCAGCAGCCTATGGGGGCAGTCTCAGCCCCAGCATTTT.

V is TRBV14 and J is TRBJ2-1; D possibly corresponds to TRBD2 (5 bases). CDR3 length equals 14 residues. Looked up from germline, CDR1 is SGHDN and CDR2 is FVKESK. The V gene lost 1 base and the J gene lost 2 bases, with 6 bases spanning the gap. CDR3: CASSQVAPYNEQFF. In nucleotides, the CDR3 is TGTGCCAGCAGCCAAGTAGCGCCCTACAATGAGCAGTTCTTC. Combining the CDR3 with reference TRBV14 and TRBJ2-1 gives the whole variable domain EAGVTQFPSHSVIEKGQTVTLRCDPISGHDNLYWYRRVMGKEIKFLLHFVKESKQDESGMPNNRFLAERTGGTYSTLKVQPAELEDSGVYFCASSQVAPYNEQFFGPGTRLTVL.

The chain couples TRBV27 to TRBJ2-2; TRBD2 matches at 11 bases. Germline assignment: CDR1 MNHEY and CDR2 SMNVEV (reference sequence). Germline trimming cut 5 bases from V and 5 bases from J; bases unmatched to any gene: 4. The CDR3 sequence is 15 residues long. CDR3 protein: CASSLRTSGTGELFF. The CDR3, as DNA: TGTGCCAGCAGTCTAAGGACTAGCGGGACCGGGGAGCTGTTTTTT.

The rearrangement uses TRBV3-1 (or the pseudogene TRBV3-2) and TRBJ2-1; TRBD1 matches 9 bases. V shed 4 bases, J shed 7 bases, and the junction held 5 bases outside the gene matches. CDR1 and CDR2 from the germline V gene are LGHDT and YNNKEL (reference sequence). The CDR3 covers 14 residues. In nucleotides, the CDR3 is TGTGCCAGCAGCCGTCCCGGGACAGGGAATGAGCAGTTCTTC. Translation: CASSRPGTGNEQFF.

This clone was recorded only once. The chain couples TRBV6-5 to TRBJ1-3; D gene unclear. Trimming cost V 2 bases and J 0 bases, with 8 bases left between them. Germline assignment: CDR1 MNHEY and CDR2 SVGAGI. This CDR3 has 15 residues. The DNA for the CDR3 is TGTGCCAGCAGTTACCGGTTAAACTCTGGAAACACCATATATTTT. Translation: CASSYRLNSGNTIYF.

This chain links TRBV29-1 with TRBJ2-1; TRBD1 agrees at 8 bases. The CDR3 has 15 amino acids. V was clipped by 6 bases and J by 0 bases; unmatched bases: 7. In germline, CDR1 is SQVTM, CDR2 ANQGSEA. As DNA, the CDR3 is TGCAGCGTCGAGGACAGGGTCCACTCCTACAATGAGCAGTTCTTC. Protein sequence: CSVEDRVHSYNEQFF.

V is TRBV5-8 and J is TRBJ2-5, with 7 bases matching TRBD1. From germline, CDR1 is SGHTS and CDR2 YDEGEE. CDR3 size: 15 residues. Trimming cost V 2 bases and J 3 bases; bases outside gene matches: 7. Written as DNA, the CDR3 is TGTGCCAGCAGCTTCCGGGACAGCTTAAAAGAGACCCAGTACTTC. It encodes CASSFRDSLKETQYF.

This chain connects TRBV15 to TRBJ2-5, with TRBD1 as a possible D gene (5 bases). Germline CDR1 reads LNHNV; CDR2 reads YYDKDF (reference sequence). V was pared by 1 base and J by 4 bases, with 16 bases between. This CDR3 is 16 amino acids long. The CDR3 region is CATSRALQGNTETQYF. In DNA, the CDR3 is TGTGCCACCAGCAGAGCTCTCCAGGGAAACACAGAGACCCAGTACTTC. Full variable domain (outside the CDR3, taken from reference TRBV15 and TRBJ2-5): DAMVIQNPRYQVTQFGKPVTLSCSQTLNHNVMYWYQQKSSQAPKLLFHYYDKDFNNEADTPDNFQSRRPNTSFCFLDIRSPGLGDTAMYLCATSRALQGNTETQYFGPGTRLLVL.

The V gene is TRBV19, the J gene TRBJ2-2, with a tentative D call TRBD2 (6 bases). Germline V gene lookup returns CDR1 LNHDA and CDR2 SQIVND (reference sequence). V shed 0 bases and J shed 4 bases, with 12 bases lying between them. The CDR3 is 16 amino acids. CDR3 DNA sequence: TGTGCCAGTAGTATAGAGGGCGGGATGGGCACCGGGGAGCTGTTTTTT. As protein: CASSIEGGMGTGELFF.

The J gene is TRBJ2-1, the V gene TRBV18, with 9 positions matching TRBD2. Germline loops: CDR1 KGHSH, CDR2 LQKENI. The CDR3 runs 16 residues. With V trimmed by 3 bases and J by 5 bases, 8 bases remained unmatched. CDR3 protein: CASSPGGLAPDNEQFF. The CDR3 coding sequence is TGTGCCAGCTCACCCGGTGGACTAGCGCCCGACAATGAGCAGTTCTTC.

The CDR3 region has the DNA TGTGCCAGTAGTATTGGTCCCCGGGAGGGGGCCTACGAGCAGTACTTC. It specifies CASSIGPREGAYEQYF. The chain carries TRBV19 and TRBJ2-7; TRBD2 agrees at 8 bases. V lost 3 bases, J lost 2 bases, and 9 bases stayed unmatched. CDR1 is LNHDA, CDR2 SQIVND, per germline (reference sequence). The CDR3 runs 16 residues.

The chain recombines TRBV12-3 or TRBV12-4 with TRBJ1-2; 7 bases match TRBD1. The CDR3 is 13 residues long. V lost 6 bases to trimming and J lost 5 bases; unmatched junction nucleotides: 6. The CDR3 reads CASRSGTVYGYTF. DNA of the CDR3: TGTGCCAGCAGATCCGGGACAGTGTATGGCTACACCTTC.

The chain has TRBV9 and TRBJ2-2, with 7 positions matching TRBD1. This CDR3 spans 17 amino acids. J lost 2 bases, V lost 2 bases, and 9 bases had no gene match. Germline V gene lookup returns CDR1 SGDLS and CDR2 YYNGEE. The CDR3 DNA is TGTGCCAGCAGCGTCACTACTACAGGGGTCAACACCGGGGAGCTGTTTTTT. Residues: CASSVTTTGVNTGELFF.

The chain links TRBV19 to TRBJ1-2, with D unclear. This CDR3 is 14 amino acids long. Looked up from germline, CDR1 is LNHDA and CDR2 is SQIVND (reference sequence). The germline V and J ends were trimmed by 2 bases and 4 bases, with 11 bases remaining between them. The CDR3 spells CASSISYRFYGYTF. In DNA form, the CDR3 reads TGTGCCAGTAGTATATCTTACAGATTCTATGGCTACACCTTC.

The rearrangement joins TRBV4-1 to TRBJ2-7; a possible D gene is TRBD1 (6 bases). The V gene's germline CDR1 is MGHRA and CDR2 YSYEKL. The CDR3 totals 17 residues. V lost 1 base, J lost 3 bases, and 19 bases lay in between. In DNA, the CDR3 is TGCGCCAGCAGCCAAGTAGGGCTTTCTGACAGGAGCTACGAGCAGTACTTC. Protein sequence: CASSQVGLSDRSYEQYF.

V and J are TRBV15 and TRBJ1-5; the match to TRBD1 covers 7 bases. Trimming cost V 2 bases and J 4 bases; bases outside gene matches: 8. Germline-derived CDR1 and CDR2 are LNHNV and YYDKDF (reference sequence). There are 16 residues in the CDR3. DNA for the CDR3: TGTGCCACCAGCAGAAAAGGGACAGTAGAAAATCAGCCCCAGCATTTT. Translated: CATSRKGTVENQPQHF. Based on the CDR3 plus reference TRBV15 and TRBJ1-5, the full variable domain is DAMVIQNPRYQVTQFGKPVTLSCSQTLNHNVMYWYQQKSSQAPKLLFHYYDKDFNNEADTPDNFQSRRPNTSFCFLDIRSPGLGDTAMYLCATSRKGTVENQPQHFGDGTRLSIL.

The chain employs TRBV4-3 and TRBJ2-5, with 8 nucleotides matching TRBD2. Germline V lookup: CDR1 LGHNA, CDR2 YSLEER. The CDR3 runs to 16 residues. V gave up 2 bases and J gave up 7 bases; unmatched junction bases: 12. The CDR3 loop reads CASSQSLRYRGGTQYF. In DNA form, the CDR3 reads TGCGCCAGCAGCCAATCTCTGCGGTATCGGGGGGGGACCCAGTACTTC.

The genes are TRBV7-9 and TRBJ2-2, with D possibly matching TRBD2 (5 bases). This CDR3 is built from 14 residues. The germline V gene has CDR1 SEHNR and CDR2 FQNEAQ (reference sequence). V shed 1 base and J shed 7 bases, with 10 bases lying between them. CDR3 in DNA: TGTGCCAGCAGCTTAGTTTCAACTAGCGGGGAGCTGTTTTTT. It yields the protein CASSLVSTSGELFF. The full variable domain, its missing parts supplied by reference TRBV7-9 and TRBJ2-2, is DTGVSQNPRHKITKRGQNVTFRCDPISEHNRLYWYRQTLGQGPEFLTYFQNEAQLEKSRLLSDRFSAERPKGSFSTLEIQRTEQGDSAMYLCASSLVSTSGELFFGEGSRLTVL.

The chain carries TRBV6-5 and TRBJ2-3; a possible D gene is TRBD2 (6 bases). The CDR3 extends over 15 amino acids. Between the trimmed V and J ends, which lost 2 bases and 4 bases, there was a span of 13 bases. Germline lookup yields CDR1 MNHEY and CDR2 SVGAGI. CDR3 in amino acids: CASSYGTGRADTQYF. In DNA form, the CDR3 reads TGTGCCAGCAGTTACGGGACTGGGCGGGCAGATACGCAGTATTTT.

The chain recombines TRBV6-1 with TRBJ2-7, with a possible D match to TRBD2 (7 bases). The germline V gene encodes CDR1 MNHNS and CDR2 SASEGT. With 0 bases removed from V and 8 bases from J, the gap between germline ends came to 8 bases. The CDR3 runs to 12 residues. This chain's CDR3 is CASSEAGGQQYF. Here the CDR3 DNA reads TGTGCCAGCAGTGAAGCGGGGGGGCAGCAGTACTTC.

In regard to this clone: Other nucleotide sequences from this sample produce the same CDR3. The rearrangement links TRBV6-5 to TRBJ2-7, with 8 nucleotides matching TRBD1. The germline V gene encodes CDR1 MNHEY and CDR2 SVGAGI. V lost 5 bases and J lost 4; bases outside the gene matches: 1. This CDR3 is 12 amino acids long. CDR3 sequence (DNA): TGTGCCAGCAGTCGGGACAGGTACGAGCAGTACTTC. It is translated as CASSRDRYEQYF.